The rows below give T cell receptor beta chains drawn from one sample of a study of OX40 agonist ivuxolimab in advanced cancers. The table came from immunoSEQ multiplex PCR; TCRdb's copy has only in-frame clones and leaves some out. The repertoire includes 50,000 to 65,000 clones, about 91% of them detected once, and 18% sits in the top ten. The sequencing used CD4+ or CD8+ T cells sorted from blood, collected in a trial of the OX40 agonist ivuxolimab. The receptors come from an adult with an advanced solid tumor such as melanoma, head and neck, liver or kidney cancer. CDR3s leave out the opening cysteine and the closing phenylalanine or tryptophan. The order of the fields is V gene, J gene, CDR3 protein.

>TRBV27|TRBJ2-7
ASSDRDGLSYEQY
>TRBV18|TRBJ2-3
ASSTGQPNSDTQY
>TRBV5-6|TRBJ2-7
ASSPEGLADEQY
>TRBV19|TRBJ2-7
ASSMGLPYEQY
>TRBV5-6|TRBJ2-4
ASSGAKNIQY
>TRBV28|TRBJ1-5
ASRDISSNQPQH
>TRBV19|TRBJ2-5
ASSALGLAGGGETQY
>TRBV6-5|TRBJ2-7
ASGKGHEQY
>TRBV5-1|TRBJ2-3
ASSLGDDTDTQY
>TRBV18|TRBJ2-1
ASSPSGSGPSSYNEQF
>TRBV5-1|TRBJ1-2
ASGQGAEGYT
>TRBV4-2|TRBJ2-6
ASSPRQGIISGANVLT
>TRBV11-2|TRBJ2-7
ASSQGTPSYEQY
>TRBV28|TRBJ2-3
ASSSIAGEGTDTQY
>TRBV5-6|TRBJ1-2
ASSLADSLLGGYT
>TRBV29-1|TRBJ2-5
SVETREIGETQY
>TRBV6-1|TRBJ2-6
ASSDQGTGANVLT
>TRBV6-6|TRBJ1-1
ASSFSGGGTEAF
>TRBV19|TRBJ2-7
ASNYGTDVYEQY
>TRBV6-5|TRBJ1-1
ASSYSRTAEAF
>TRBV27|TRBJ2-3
ASSLTATDTQY
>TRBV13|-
ASSFWTSGNYEQY
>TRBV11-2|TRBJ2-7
ASSFAHFQRRPYEQY
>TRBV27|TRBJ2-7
ASGQIGYYEQY
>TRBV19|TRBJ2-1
ASASDGEGEQF
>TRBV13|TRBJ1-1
ASTAGHGGTEAF
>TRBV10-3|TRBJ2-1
AISTSGRAGNEQF
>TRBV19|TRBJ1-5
ASNVYSNQPQH
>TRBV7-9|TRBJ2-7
ASSFPGEYEQY
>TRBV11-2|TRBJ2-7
ASSLGLGQGYEQY
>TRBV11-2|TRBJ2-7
ASSLADSSYEQY
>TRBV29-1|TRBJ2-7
SVEDHEYEQY
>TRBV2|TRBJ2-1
ASSEDGSIHNEQF
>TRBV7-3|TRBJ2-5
ASSSGTSGRQTQY
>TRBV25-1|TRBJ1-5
ASSEPFTGVSNQPQH
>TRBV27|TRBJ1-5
ASSLLGTGDQPQH
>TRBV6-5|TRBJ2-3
ASSYEGRTDTQY
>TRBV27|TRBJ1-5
ASSRGTASNQPQH
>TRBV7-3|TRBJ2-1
ASSSTDYEQF
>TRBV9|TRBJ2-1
ASSAAGGAGDNEQF
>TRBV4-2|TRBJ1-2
ASSQDRQGVSFYGYT
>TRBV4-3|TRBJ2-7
ASSQAAASGRRGEFYEQY
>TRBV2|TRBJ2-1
ASSDHDYNEQF
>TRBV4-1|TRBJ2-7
ASSQEEQLYEQY
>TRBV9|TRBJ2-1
ASSVVSGTYNEQF
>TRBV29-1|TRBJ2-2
SVEVTRTGELF
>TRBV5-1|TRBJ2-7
ASSSGLAGPYYEQY
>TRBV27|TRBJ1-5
ASSFTGGNQPQH
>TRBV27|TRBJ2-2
ASRWAQNTGELF
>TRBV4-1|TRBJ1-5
ASSQANQPQH
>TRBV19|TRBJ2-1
ASSTGTDYSGISYNEQF
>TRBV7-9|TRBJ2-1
ASSLIGAYEQF
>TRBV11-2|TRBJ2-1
ASSLGPGVKVNEQF
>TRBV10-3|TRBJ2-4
AIGGGNIQY
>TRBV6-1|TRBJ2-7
ASSGLGSTYEQY